This T cell receptor beta chain was identified in a study of metastatic and nonmetastatic thyroid tumors. Study at large: Both malignant and benign thyroid patients supplied peripheral blood and tumor or nodule tissue samples, across which the repertoires of these patients were then compared.

All patients reached thyroid surgery having received no treatment beforehand. Concerning this clone itself: Its antigen is still unknown.

Through MiXCR, TCRdb re-clonotyped the PCR reads. The table records about 26,000 clones, around 25% of them present only once. Study-level points and caveats: When malignant thyroid tumors were compared with benign nodules, TCR beta diversity was reportedly significantly higher in the malignant tumors. This held in both blood and tumor samples.

The CDR3 has 17 residues. Germline CDR1 reads SGHRS; CDR2 reads YFSETQ. Trimming left V 3 bases short and J 7 bases short, with 26 bases between. The gene calls are TRBV5-1 and TRBJ2-7; maybe TRBD2 (6 bases). The specimen sequenced was blood. This TCR was recovered from a female donor with papillary thyroid cancer or a benign thyroid nodule (not recorded which). Some clones in this sample may be carry-over from other donors' samples. CDR3 nucleotide sequence: TGCGCCAGCAGCTCCCTAGGCGGGACTGCAACGACGGAAGAGCAGTACTTC. Protein sequence: CASSSLGGTATTEEQYF. The full variable domain, its missing parts supplied by reference TRBV5-1 and TRBJ2-7, is KAGVTQTPRYLIKTRGQQVTLSCSPISGHRSVSWYQQTPGQGLQFLFEYFSETQRNKGNFPGRFSGRQFSNSRSEMNVSTLELGDSALYLCASSSLGGTATTEEQYFGPGTRLTVT.